Following are 29 T cell receptor beta chains from one sample sequenced in a study of T-cell memory formation after mild COVID-19. Via MiXCR, TCRdb re-called the 5' RACE reads, giving one row per CDR3 protein. This table has roughly 190,000 distinct CDR3 sequences, approximately 16% appearing once. The sequenced sample consisted of PBMCs or a T cell subset sorted from them (not recorded which). The receptors were gathered from an adult woman who had mild COVID-19 (a few samples of this study predate the infection). Cell type and time point are not known.

The chain couples TRBV7-9 to TRBJ1-4; D gene unclear. The CDR3 runs 15 residues. The V gene's germline CDR1 is SEHNR and CDR2 FQNEAQ (reference sequence). The V end was cut by 5 bases, the J end by 5 bases, with 15 bases between. CDR3 in DNA: TGTGCCAGCAGCGGAGACTTCCTTACAAATGAAAAACTGTTTTTT. Residues: CASSGDFLTNEKLFF.

This rearrangement joins TRBV2 to TRBJ1-6; a possible D gene is TRBD1 (6 bases). V lost 4 bases to trimming and J lost 10 bases, with 11 bases between them. The CDR3 is 13 amino acids. CDR1 and CDR2 (germline): SNHLY, FYNNEI. CDR3 bases: TGTGCCAGCAGTGTGGGGACAAGATCACCCCTCCACTTT. Translated: CASSVGTRSPLHF.

This clonotype turned up a few times. This chain links TRBV6-1 with TRBJ2-6; D unresolved. CDR3 length: 15 amino acids. The germline CDR1 and CDR2 sequences are MNHNS and SASEGT. Deletions cut 6 bases from V and 0 bases from J, with 9 bases between. The CDR3 is CASSPKTSGANVLTF. The CDR3 coding sequence is TGTGCCAGCAGCCCAAAGACCTCTGGGGCCAACGTCCTGACTTTC.

This clonotype came up a few times. V and J are TRBV20-1 and TRBJ2-7; 7 bases are a match to TRBD1. The trim removed 6 bases at V and 6 bases at J, leaving 14 bases unmatched. CDR1 is DFQATT, CDR2 SNEGSKA, per germline (reference sequence). This CDR3 is 14 amino acids long. CDR3 sequence: CSAKKTGQTGEQYF. The DNA for the CDR3 is TGCAGTGCCAAAAAGACGGGACAGACTGGCGAGCAGTACTTC.

In its sample, this clonotype was seen many times. This chain joins TRBV10-3 and TRBJ2-7; tentative D call: TRBD2 (6 bases). Germline assignment: CDR1 ENHRY and CDR2 SYGVKD. The CDR3 spans 13 residues. The germline V and J ends were trimmed by 2 bases and 3 bases, with 8 bases remaining between them. CDR3 in amino acids: CAISELGGYEQYF. Written as DNA, the CDR3 is TGTGCCATCAGTGAGCTGGGGGGCTACGAGCAGTACTTC.

The chain has TRBV3-1 and TRBJ2-5; 7 positions match TRBD1. V shed 4 bases and J 5 bases; nucleotides not matched to a gene: 7. The germline V gene has CDR1 LGHDT and CDR2 YNNKEL (reference sequence). The CDR3 totals 14 residues. The chain's CDR3 is CASSPRTGEETQYF. The CDR3, as DNA: TGTGCCAGCAGCCCGAGGACAGGAGAGGAGACCCAGTACTTC.

This clonotype came up a few times. V usage is TRBV7-2 and J usage is TRBJ1-2; D ambiguous. V was clipped by 1 base and J by 7 bases, with 4 bases between them. This CDR3 spans 11 amino acids. CDR1 and CDR2 (germline): SGHTA, FQGNSA. In nucleotides, the CDR3 is TGTGCCAGCAGCTTAGTAAGTGGCTACACCTTC. It codes for CASSLVSGYTF.

The genes are TRBV5-1 and TRBJ2-7, with TRBD1 matching 7 bases. CDR3 length: 14 residues. Germline lookup yields CDR1 SGHRS and CDR2 YFSETQ. V shed 4 bases, J shed 2 bases, and the junction held 6 bases outside the gene matches. In nucleotides, the CDR3 is TGCGCCAGCAGCCCGACGACAGGGCCCTACGAGCAGTACTTC. As protein: CASSPTTGPYEQYF.

A few counts support this clonotype. The chain couples TRBV6-5 to TRBJ2-7, with 7 nucleotides matching TRBD2. The CDR3 length is 13 residues. Losses at the gene ends were 11 bases for V and 2 bases for J; bases not matched to a gene: 9. Per germline, CDR1 MNHEY and CDR2 SVGAGI. The CDR3 nucleotides are TGTGCCGCATCGATGGGGAGGGCCTACGAGCAGTACTTC. Translating it yields CAASMGRAYEQYF.

This clonotype was observed a handful of times. V usage is TRBV6-6 and J usage is TRBJ2-7; maybe TRBD1 (6 bases). Germline loops: CDR1 MNHNY, CDR2 SVGAGI (reference sequence). CDR3 length: 15 amino acids. V was pared by 5 bases and J by 2 bases, with 16 bases between. The CDR3 spells CASSTTGTRAYEQYF. DNA of the CDR3: TGTGCCAGCAGTACCACCGGGACAAGAGCCTACGAGCAGTACTTC.

The chain links TRBV5-5 to TRBJ2-7; D call uncertain. The CDR3 extends over 12 amino acids. Germline CDR1 and CDR2: SGHKS and YYEKEE (reference sequence). Trimming shortened V by 3 bases and J by 3 bases, and 7 bases separated the two germline ends. DNA of the CDR3: TGTGCCAGCAGCTCTTTGATCTACGAGCAGTACTTC. Protein: CASSSLIYEQYF.

The chain links TRBV5-6 to TRBJ2-7, with 8 bases aligning to TRBD1. The CDR3 is made up of 16 amino acids. The V segment lost 4 bases and the J segment 2 bases; nucleotides outside the gene matches: 11. The germline CDR1 and CDR2 sequences are SGHDT and YYEEEE. CDR3 sequence: CASSVKPDRAPYEQYF. DNA of the CDR3: TGTGCCAGCAGCGTTAAGCCGGACAGGGCCCCCTACGAGCAGTACTTC. Filled out from reference TRBV5-6 and TRBJ2-7, the complete variable domain reads DAGVTQSPTHLIKTRGQQVTLRCSPKSGHDTVSWYQQALGQGPQFIFQYYEEEERQRGNFPDRFSGHQFPNYSSELNVNALLLGDSALYLCASSVKPDRAPYEQYFGPGTRLTVT.

This clonotype was seen more than once but under ten times. V is TRBV6-5 and J is TRBJ1-1; D ambiguous. The CDR3 covers 14 residues. Trimming shortened V by 0 bases and J by 5 bases, and 10 bases separated the two germline ends. Germline CDR1 and CDR2: MNHEY and SVGAGI. CDR3 nucleotides: TGTGCCAGCAGTTACTCGGTGGGGAGGACTGAAGCTTTCTTT. Translating it yields CASSYSVGRTEAFF.

The rearrangement joins TRBV12-3 or TRBV12-4 to TRBJ2-1; D is unresolved. The germline V and J ends were trimmed by 1 base and 0 bases, with 7 bases remaining between them. This CDR3 has 15 amino acids. CDR3 protein: CASSLVSSSYNEQFF. CDR3 coding DNA: TGTGCCAGCAGTTTAGTTTCGAGCTCCTACAATGAGCAGTTCTTC.

This clonotype showed up just a few times. The junction differs from germline at one of its ends, possibly a read error. The chain uses TRBV20-1 and TRBJ2-3; 11 nucleotides agree with TRBD2. This CDR3 region has 14 residues. CDR1 and CDR2 from the germline V gene are DFQATT and SNEGSKA (reference sequence). The CDR3 is CSATTSGEPDPQYF. Written as DNA, the CDR3 is TGCAGTGCTACGACTAGCGGGGAACCAGATCCGCAGTATTTT.

This clonotype is a singleton in its sample. This rearrangement joins TRBV20-1 to TRBJ2-7; D may match TRBD1 or TRBD2 (7 bases each). The CDR3 covers 17 residues. Germline V gene lookup returns CDR1 DFQATT and CDR2 SNEGSKA (reference sequence). Trimming stripped 1 base from V and 2 bases from J, with 21 bases between. In DNA, the CDR3 is TGCAGTGCTAGAGTTCCTCCTACAGGGGCGGGAGCCTACGAGCAGTACTTC. Protein: CSARVPPTGAGAYEQYF.

This clonotype was picked up a small number of times. The chain has TRBV9 and TRBJ1-2, with D tentatively TRBD1 (6 bases). CDR3 length: 14 amino acids. Germline V gene data show CDR1 as SGDLS and CDR2 as YYNGEE. The V end was cut by 0 bases, the J end by 8 bases, with 14 bases between. CDR3 protein: CASSVAVTGEGYTF. DNA of the CDR3: TGTGCCAGCAGCGTAGCAGTGACAGGAGAAGGCTACACCTTC.

The V gene is TRBV5-6, the J gene TRBJ1-2; 12 bases fit TRBD1. Germline V gives CDR1 SGHDT, CDR2 YYEEEE. CDR3 size: 15 residues. Germline trimming cut 5 bases from V and 4 bases from J; bases unmatched to any gene: 6. CDR3 residues: CASSSGTGGIYGYTF. The CDR3 coding sequence is TGTGCCAGCAGTTCGGGGACAGGGGGCATCTATGGCTACACCTTC. Full variable domain (outside the CDR3, taken from reference TRBV5-6 and TRBJ1-2): DAGVTQSPTHLIKTRGQQVTLRCSPKSGHDTVSWYQQALGQGPQFIFQYYEEEERQRGNFPDRFSGHQFPNYSSELNVNALLLGDSALYLCASSSGTGGIYGYTFGSGTRLTVV.

Ten or more counts support this clonotype. The V and J genes are TRBV12-3 or TRBV12-4 and TRBJ2-2, with 11 bases lining up with TRBD2. V lost 9 bases and J lost 2; bases outside the gene matches: 2. The CDR3 is 14 residues long. The CDR3 here is CASLAGGNTGELFF. Here the CDR3 DNA reads TGTGCCAGTCTAGCGGGAGGCAACACCGGGGAGCTGTTTTTT.

This clonotype has more than one count but fewer than ten. The chain is built from TRBV30 and TRBJ1-2; TRBD1 aligns across 7 bases. CDR3 size: 15 residues. From germline, CDR1 is GTSNPN and CDR2 SVGIG (reference sequence). V was pared by 0 bases and J by 5 bases, with 9 bases of the junction left unmatched. CDR3 protein: CAWSVLVGGTYGYTF. Written as DNA, the CDR3 is TGTGCCTGGAGTGTACTCGTAGGGGGCACATATGGCTACACCTTC.

In its sample, this clonotype was seen a few times. This rearrangement joins TRBV7-2 to TRBJ1-1; a weak D match, TRBD1 (6 bases). This CDR3 comprises 15 residues. The V gene lost 5 bases and the J gene lost 0 bases, with 13 bases spanning the gap. Germline-derived CDR1 and CDR2 are SGHTA and FQGNSA. The CDR3 nucleotides are TGTGCCAGCAGCGCTCCCTGGACAGTGAACACTGAAGCTTTCTTT. Its protein is CASSAPWTVNTEAFF.

The J gene is TRBJ2-7, the V gene TRBV5-1; TRBD1 aligns across 7 bases. Trimming removed 4 bases from V and 10 bases from J; junction bases left unmatched: 5. The CDR3 is made up of 11 amino acids. The germline CDR1 and CDR2 sequences are SGHRS and YFSETQ. CDR3 sequence: CASSPDRVQYF. DNA of the CDR3: TGCGCCAGCAGCCCTGACAGGGTACAGTACTTC.

This clonotype has at least ten counts. The chain combines TRBV5-5 with TRBJ2-5; a possible D gene is TRBD1 (5 bases). The germline V and J ends were trimmed by 5 bases and 2 bases, with 10 bases remaining between them. Germline values: CDR1 SGHKS, CDR2 YYEKEE (reference sequence). The CDR3 is 13 amino acids. This CDR3 reads CASRFAGQETQYF. For the CDR3, the DNA is TGTGCCAGCAGATTCGCAGGGCAAGAGACCCAGTACTTC.

The chain joins TRBV6-5 to TRBJ1-5, with D hard to call. V lost 4 bases and J lost 8, with 12 bases in between. Germline V lookup: CDR1 MNHEY, CDR2 SVGAGI. The CDR3 consists of 13 residues. The CDR3 nucleotides read TGTGCCAGCAGTTCCGGACGGGGTAAGCCCCAGCATTTT. Protein sequence: CASSSGRGKPQHF.

The chain is built from TRBV27 and TRBJ2-7; TRBD1 matches at 9 bases. The CDR3 loop spans 17 amino acids. CDR1 and CDR2 (germline): MNHEY, SMNVEV (reference sequence). Trimming took 2 bases from V and 0 from J; bases not matched to a gene: 8. The CDR3 sequence: CASSLRGQGETSYEQYV. CDR3 bases: TGTGCCAGCAGTTTAAGGGGACAGGGCGAGACCTCCTACGAGCAGTACGTC.

There are many counts of this clonotype. The chain combines TRBV4-3 with TRBJ2-2; D gene ambiguous. From germline, CDR1 is LGHNA and CDR2 YSLEER. This CDR3 region has 14 residues. V was cut by 2 bases and J by 4 bases, with 8 bases left in between. This chain's CDR3 is CASSQQDTTGELFF. In DNA, the CDR3 is TGCGCCAGCAGCCAACAGGATACCACCGGGGAGCTGTTTTTT.

CDR3: CSARAPGGGAAQNTQYF. Here the CDR3 DNA reads TGCAGTGCTAGAGCTCCCGGGGGGGGCGCAGCTCAAAATACGCAGTATTTT. The genes are TRBV20-1 and TRBJ2-3; TRBD2 matches 8 bases. This CDR3 spans 17 amino acids. The germline V gene has CDR1 DFQATT and CDR2 SNEGSKA (reference sequence). The V and J ends lost 1 base and 7 bases, in that order; junction bases with no gene match: 16.

This clonotype was detected once. CDR3 loop: CSARVDWGRGDTDTQYF. CDR3 DNA sequence: TGCAGTGCTAGAGTTGATTGGGGGCGCGGGGACACAGATACGCAGTATTTT. The chain recombines TRBV20-1 with TRBJ2-3; possibly TRBD1 or TRBD2 for D (6 bases each). In germline, CDR1 is DFQATT, CDR2 SNEGSKA (reference sequence). Trimming left V 1 base short and J 2 bases short, with 19 bases between. This CDR3 is built from 17 residues.

This clonotype showed up just a few times. The rearrangement joins TRBV20-1 to TRBJ2-3, with D unresolved. Germline CDR1 reads DFQATT; CDR2 reads SNEGSKA (reference sequence). V was clipped by 2 bases and J by 1 base, with 4 bases between them. CDR3 length: 12 amino acids. CDR3 DNA: TGCAGTGCTAGAAGAGGCACAGATACGCAGTATTTT. Its translation is CSARRGTDTQYF.